This TCR beta chain was profiled in a study of CD8+CD57+ T cells in acquired aplastic anemia (dated by TCRdb to 2016 to 2019). In terms of the full investigation: A mean of around 3.2 ug of DNA, ranging from roughly 0.17 to 30 ug, was extracted from sorted CD4+ and CD8+ cells. A CD8+CD57+ expansion meant a frequency higher than the mean frequency seen in healthy subjects.

Patients chosen for sequencing had shown expansion of CD8+CD57+ cells by flow cytometry. Every patient had severe acquired aplastic anemia, diagnosed using the International Study of Aplastic Anemia and Agranulocytosis and Camitta criteria. No patient had received any therapy when blood was sampled. In this study, sorted CD4+ and CD8+ T cells from the blood of healthy subjects and of severe aplastic anemia patients had their TCR repertoires deep-sequenced. In the USA, patient enrollment took place under clinicaltrials.gov protocols 00001620, 01623167, 00001397, 00071045, 00081523 and 00961064. Ficoll-Paque density gradient centrifugation was used to isolate peripheral blood mononuclear cells. CD4+ and CD8+ T cells were sorted by FACS or magnetic beads before DNA extraction. The table lists this clonotype with a count of one. Its cognate antigen has yet to be identified. Base qualities are not recorded, but no much larger clone differs from it by a single base. One read offers little support.

The germline V gene encodes CDR1 KGHDR and CDR2 SFDVKD. Trimming removed 8 bases from V and 1 base from J, leaving 10 bases between the germline ends. The CDR3 starts with the cysteine, ends with the phenylalanine, and has 13 residues. Only the CDR3 portion is preserved as DNA: 39 bases, with reading frame beginning at the first base. The investigation overall reported the following: Fewer than 35 CD8+ CDR3 sequences were found to be shared between patients and controls, but these sequences appeared to be highly expressed in patients and within the immunodominant clones of the patients. CD8+ Simpson's diversity did not differ significantly between patients and healthy controls (P=0.060).

Profiling of TCR beta VDJ combinations and CDR3 sequences used genomic DNA as the template. An Illumina HiSeq 2000 was the platform used for TCR repertoire sequencing. As for the original processing: Repertoires were assessed using TRBV/TRBJ rearrangement plots, CDR3 size and DJ length profiles, and Simpson's diversity index. Whichever DNA sequence was most abundant in the deep sequencing data was defined as the immunodominant clone. CDR3 amino acid sequences were screened for sharing across subjects and were compared with published repertoires and the VDJdb database. The public reads were run again by TCRdb, first through fastp at Q25 and then through MiXCR, and only productive beta chains were kept. For every CDR3 protein sequence, its rows merge into one entry that carries the most common genes and DNA. The V and J calls here are based on TCRdb, not the publication. The sample contains approximately 190,000 distinct CDR3 sequences, more than 45% of them found a single time. Together, the top ten hold 9.7% of the sample.

Sample: sorted CD4+, CD8+, or CD8+CD57+ T cells (not recorded which) from PBMCs. The chain is assembled from TRBV24-1 and TRBJ1-1; possibly the D gene is TRBD1, per 6 matching bases. This clonotype was sampled from a human donor with aplastic anemia. The DNA sequence is as follows: TGTGCCACCACCGACAGGACGAACACTGAAGCTTTCTTT. Translation gives CATTDRTNTEAFF.